A single sample gave rise to the 4 T cell receptor beta chains below, sequenced in a study of blood T cells in healthy people across ages (dated by TCRdb to the mid-2010s). The library relied on 5' RACE. Sequencing used an Illumina HiSeq 2500. A second PCR of about 6 to 11 cycles was run with a J-beta primer mix and a sample-barcoded 5' primer. TCRdb trimmed the raw reads at Q25, called clones with MiXCR and kept productive beta chains. Records with the same CDR3 protein are collapsed into one entry carrying the most frequent genes and DNA. Within this sample are more than 900,000 distinct CDR3 sequences, with 25% to 35% of them counted one time only. Of the sample, about 9.4% falls within the top ten clones. This same sample was also taken into another study, of T cells of mothers and their children.

The sample consisted of blood. The receptors were sampled from a woman aged 35 to 49 in good health.

This chain links TRBV24-1 with TRBJ2-5; 8 bases agree with TRBD1. The germline V gene has CDR1 KGHDR and CDR2 SFDVKD. The V and J ends lost 3 bases and 5 bases, in that order; junction bases with no gene match: 7. The CDR3 contains 15 residues. The CDR3 DNA is TGTGCCACCAGTGATCCAGGGGGCGCGAAGGAGACCCAGTACTTC. Its protein product is CATSDPGGAKETQYF.

This clonotype came up a few times. The V and J genes are TRBV6-5 and TRBJ2-5, with TRBD1 matching 8 bases. The V segment lost 6 bases and the J segment 5 bases; nucleotides outside the gene matches: 8. Germline CDR1 MNHEY, CDR2 SVGAGI. There are 14 residues in the CDR3. The CDR3, as DNA: TGTGCCAGCAGGCAGGGGGCTATAGGGGAGACCCAGTACTTC. It is translated as CASRQGAIGETQYF.

This sequence joins TRBV20-1 and TRBJ2-1; 8 nucleotides agree with TRBD2. V was clipped by 5 bases and J by 2 bases; unmatched bases: 11. CDR3 length: 16 residues. Germline V gives CDR1 DFQATT, CDR2 SNEGSKA (reference sequence). CDR3 amino acids: CSASLILAGTYNEQFF. For the CDR3, the DNA is TGCAGTGCTTCCCTTATTTTAGCGGGGACCTACAATGAGCAGTTCTTC.

This clonotype was recorded many times. The rearrangement joins TRBV7-2 to TRBJ2-1, with 8 nucleotides matching TRBD1. Germline CDR1 reads SGHTA; CDR2 reads FQGNSA. CDR3 length: 16 amino acids. Losses at the gene ends were 5 bases for V and 4 bases for J; bases not matched to a gene: 10. The CDR3 is CASSLSAGQGYNEQFF. The CDR3 bases are TGTGCCAGCAGCCTCTCAGCAGGACAGGGTTACAATGAGCAGTTCTTC.